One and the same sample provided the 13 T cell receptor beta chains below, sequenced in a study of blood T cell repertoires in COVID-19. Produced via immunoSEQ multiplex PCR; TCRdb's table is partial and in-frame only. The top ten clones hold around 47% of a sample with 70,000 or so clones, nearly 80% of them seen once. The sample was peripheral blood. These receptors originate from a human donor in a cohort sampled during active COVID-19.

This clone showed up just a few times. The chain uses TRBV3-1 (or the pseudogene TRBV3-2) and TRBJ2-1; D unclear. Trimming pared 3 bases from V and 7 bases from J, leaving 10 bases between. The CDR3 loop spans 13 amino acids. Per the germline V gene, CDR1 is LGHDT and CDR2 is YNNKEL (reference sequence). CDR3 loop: CASSQGPFNEQFF. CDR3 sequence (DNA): TGTGCCAGCAGCCAGGGCCCGTTTAATGAGCAGTTCTTC.

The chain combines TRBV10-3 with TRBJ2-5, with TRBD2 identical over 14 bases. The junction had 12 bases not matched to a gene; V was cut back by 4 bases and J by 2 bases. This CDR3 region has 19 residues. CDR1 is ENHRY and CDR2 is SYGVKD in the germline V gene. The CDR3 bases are TGTGCCATCAGTGGTTCTCCGGGACTAGCGGGAGTGCGACAAGAGACCCAGTACTTC. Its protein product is CAISGSPGLAGVRQETQYF.

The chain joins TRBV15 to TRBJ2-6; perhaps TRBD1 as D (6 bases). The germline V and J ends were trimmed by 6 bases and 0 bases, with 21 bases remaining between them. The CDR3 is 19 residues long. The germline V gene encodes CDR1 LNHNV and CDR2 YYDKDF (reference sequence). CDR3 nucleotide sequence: TGTGCCACCAGTGATCGGGACAAGGTCTTTCTCTCTGGGGCCAACGTCCTGACTTTC. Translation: CATSDRDKVFLSGANVLTF. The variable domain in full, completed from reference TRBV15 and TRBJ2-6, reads DAMVIQNPRYQVTQFGKPVTLSCSQTLNHNVMYWYQQKSSQAPKLLFHYYDKDFNNEADTPDNFQSRRPNTSFCFLDIRSPGLGDTAMYLCATSDRDKVFLSGANVLTFGAGSRLTVL.

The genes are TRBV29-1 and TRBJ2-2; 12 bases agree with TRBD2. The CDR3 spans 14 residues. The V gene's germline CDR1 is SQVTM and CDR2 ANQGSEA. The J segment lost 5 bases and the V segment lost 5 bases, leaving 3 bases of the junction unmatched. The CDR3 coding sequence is TGCAGCGTTCTAGCGGGGGGGCTAACCGGGGAGCTGTTTTTT. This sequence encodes CSVLAGGLTGELFF.

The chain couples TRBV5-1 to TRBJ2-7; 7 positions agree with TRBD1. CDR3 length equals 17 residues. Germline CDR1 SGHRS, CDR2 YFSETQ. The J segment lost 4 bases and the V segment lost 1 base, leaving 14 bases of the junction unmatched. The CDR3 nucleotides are TGCGCCAGCAGCTTGTTACCGGCGACAGGGCCCCAATACGAGCAGTACTTC. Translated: CASSLLPATGPQYEQYF.

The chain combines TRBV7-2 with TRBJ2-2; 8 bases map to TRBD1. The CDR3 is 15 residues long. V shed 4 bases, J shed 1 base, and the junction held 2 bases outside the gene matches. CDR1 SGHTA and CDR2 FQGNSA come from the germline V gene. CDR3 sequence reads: CASSSGTGNTGELFF. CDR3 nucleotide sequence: TGTGCCAGCAGCTCCGGGACAGGGAACACCGGGGAGCTGTTTTTT.

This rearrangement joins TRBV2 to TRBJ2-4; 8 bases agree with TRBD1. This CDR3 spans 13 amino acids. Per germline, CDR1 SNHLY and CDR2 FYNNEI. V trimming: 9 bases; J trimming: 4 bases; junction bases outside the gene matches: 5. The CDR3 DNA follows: TGTGCCAGTCTTCAGGGGGCGAAAAACATTCAGTACTTC. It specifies CASLQGAKNIQYF.

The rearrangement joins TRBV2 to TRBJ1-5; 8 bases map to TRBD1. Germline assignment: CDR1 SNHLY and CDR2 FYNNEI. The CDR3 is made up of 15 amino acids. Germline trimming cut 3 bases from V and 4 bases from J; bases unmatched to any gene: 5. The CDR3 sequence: CASSELGQGNQPQHF. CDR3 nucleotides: TGTGCCAGCAGTGAGTTAGGACAGGGTAATCAGCCCCAGCATTTT.

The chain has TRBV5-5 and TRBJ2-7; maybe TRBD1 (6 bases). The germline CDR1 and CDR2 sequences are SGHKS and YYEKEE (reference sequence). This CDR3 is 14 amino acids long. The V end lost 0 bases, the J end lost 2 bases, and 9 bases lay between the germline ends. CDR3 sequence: CASSLGQAAYEQYF. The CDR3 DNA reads TGTGCCAGCAGCTTGGGACAGGCCGCCTACGAGCAGTACTTC.

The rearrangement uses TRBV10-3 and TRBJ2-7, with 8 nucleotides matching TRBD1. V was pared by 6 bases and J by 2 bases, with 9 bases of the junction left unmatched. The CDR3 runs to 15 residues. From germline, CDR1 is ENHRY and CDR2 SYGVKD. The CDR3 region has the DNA TGTGCCATCAGCCAGGGGGCGAGGAGCACCTACGAGCAGTACTTC. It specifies CAISQGARSTYEQYF.

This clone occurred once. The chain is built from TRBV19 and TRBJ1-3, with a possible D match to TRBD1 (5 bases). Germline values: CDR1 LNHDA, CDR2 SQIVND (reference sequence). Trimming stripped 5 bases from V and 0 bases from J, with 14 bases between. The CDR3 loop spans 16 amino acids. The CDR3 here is CASSFGTPDSGNTIYF. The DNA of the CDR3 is TGTGCCAGTAGTTTCGGGACTCCAGACTCTGGAAACACCATATATTTT.

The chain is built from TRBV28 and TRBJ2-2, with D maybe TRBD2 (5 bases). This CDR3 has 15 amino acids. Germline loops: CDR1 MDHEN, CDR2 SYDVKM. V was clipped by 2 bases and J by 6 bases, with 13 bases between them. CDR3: CASSLDADFAGELFF. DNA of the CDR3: TGTGCCAGCAGTTTAGACGCGGACTTCGCCGGGGAGCTGTTTTTT. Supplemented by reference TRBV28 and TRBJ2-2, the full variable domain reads DVKVTQSSRYLVKRTGEKVFLECVQDMDHENMFWYRQDPGLGLRLIYFSYDVKMKEKGDIPEGYSVSREKKERFSLILESASTNQTSMYLCASSLDADFAGELFFGEGSRLTVL.

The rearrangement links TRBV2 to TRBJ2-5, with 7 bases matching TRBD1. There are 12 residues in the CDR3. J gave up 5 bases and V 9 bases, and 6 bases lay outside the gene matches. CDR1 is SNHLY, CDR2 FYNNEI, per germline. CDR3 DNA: TGTGCCAGAGGGACAGCCGGCGAGACCCAGTACTTC. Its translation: CARGTAGETQYF.